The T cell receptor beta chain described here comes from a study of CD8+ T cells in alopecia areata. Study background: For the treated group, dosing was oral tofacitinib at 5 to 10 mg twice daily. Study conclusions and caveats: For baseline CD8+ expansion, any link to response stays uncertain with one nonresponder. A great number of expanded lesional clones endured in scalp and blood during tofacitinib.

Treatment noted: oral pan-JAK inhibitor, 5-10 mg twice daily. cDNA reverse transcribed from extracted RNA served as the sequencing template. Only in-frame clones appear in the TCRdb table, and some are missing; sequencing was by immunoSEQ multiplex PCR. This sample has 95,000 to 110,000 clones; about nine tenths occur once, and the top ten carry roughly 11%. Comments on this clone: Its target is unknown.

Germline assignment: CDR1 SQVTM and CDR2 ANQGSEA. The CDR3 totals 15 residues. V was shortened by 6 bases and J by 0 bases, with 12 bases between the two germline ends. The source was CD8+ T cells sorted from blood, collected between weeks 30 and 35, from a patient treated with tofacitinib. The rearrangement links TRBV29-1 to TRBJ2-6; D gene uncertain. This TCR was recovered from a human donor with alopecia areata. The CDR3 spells CSVADPSSGANVLTF. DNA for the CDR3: TGCAGCGTCGCGGACCCTAGCTCTGGGGCCAACGTCCTGACTTTC. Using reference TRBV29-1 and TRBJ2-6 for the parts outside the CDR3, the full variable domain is SAVISQKPSRDICQRGTSLTIQCQVDSQVTMMFWYRQQPGQSLTLIATANQGSEATYESGFVIDKFPISRPNLTFSTLTVSNMSPEDSSIYLCSVADPSSGANVLTFGAGSRLTVL.